A selection of T cell receptor beta chains follows, all from one sample in a study of control samples from healthy donors and cancer patients. Clones were sequenced by immunoSEQ multiplex PCR, and TCRdb holds only the in-frame ones, with some missing. The sample lists 150,000 to 200,000 clones, around 92% seen once, with about 1.6% in the top ten. Sequencing was done on a sample of blood. All receptors come from a woman under 40 in good health. CDR3s include the opening cysteine and the closing phenylalanine or tryptophan. D genes are given only for firm matches. Not every row has a clone size; where given, it reads once, few, many or a size class.

V	J	D	size	DNA	CDR3
TRBV19	TRBJ1-2	TRBD1	-	TGTGCCAGTAGTTCCAGGGGGGATGGCTACACCTTC	CASSSRGDGYTF
TRBV11-2	TRBJ1-1	-	once	TGTGCCAGCAGCTTAGGGGGGGCGCGAACTGAAGCTTTCTTT	CASSLGGARTEAFF
TRBV11-3	TRBJ2-1	TRBD2	once	TGTGCCAGCAGCTCGACTAGCGGCTCCTACAATGAGCAGTTCTTC	CASSSTSGSYNEQFF
TRBV3-1/TRBV3-2	TRBJ2-1	-	-	TGTGCCAGCAGCCAGGGGCCCTACAATGAGCAGTTCTTC	CASSQGPYNEQFF
TRBV28	TRBJ1-3	TRBD1	-	TGTGCCAGCAGTTTATCGACAGGGTCGAACACCATATATTTT	CASSLSTGSNTIYF
TRBV19	TRBJ2-3	TRBD2	-	TGTGCCAGTAGTAAATTAGCGGGAGGGGCCACAGATACGCAGTATTTT	CASSKLAGGATDTQYF
TRBV27	TRBJ2-3	-	once	TGTGCCAGCAGTTTAGACCGTCGGGTAGATACGCAGTATTTT	CASSLDRRVDTQYF
TRBV14	TRBJ1-5	-	-	TGTGCCAGCAGCCAAGGGGGTTTCAATCAGCCCCAGCATTTT	CASSQGGFNQPQHF
TRBV6-5	TRBJ1-5	TRBD1	-	TGTGCCAGCAGCAGGGGGAACAGGGATCAGCCCCAGCATTTT	CASSRGNRDQPQHF
TRBV12-3/TRBV12-4	TRBJ2-7	-	once	TGTGCCAGCAGACCCCGGAGCTCCTACGAGCAGTACTTC	CASRPRSSYEQYF
TRBV7-2	TRBJ1-1	-	-	TGTGCCAGCAGCCCCTATACGGGGAACACTGAAGCTTTCTTT	CASSPYTGNTEAFF
TRBV30	TRBJ1-4	-	-	TGTGCCTGGGGGATGGGACGGAGGGGAGAAAAACTGTTTTTT	CAWGMGRRGEKLFF
TRBV28	TRBJ2-7	TRBD2	-	TGTGCCAGCAGTCCCTCCCTAGCGGGAGGAGGGGAGCAGTACTTC	CASSPSLAGGGEQYF
TRBV10-3	TRBJ1-2	TRBD1	-	TGTGCCATCAGTCCCCAGGGGGCTATAGGGGGCTACACCTTC	CAISPQGAIGGYTF
TRBV5-8	TRBJ1-4	-	-	TGTGCCAGCAGCTTGGTGGGGGTAAATGAAAAACTGTTTTTT	CASSLVGVNEKLFF
TRBV19	TRBJ2-3	-	-	TGTGCCAGTAGTAGACTCGATACGCAGTATTTT	CASSRLDTQYF
TRBV2	TRBJ1-4	TRBD1	once	TGTGCCAGCAGGATACAGGGGACTAATGAAAAACTGTTTTTT	CASRIQGTNEKLFF
TRBV5-1	TRBJ2-4	-	-	TGCGCCAGCAGCTTGGGGGGGCAAAACATTCAGTACTTC	CASSLGGQNIQYF
TRBV4-1	TRBJ2-3	-	-	TGCGCCAGCAGCCAAGGAGGCCCTAGCACAGATACGCAGTATTTT	CASSQGGPSTDTQYF
TRBV19	TRBJ1-5	TRBD1	-	TGTGCCAGTAGTATACTCCGAGGACAGGGCAATCAGCCCCAGCATTTT	CASSILRGQGNQPQHF
TRBV9	TRBJ1-2	-	-	TGTGCCAGCAGCGTAGGAGTGGGGGAGGGCTATGGCTACACCTTC	CASSVGVGEGYGYTF
TRBV6-5	TRBJ1-6	-	-	TGTGCCAGCAGTTACAAGATAGGGAGCTCACCCCTCCACTTT	CASSYKIGSSPLHF
TRBV6-5	TRBJ1-1	-	-	TGTGCCAGCAGTTCGGGGGTAGTTACTGAAGCTTTCTTT	CASSSGVVTEAFF
TRBV6-5	TRBJ1-1	-	-	TGTGCCAGCAGTTACTCGAAGCGGACAAACACTGAAGCTTTCTTT	CASSYSKRTNTEAFF
TRBV4-2	TRBJ1-1	-	-	TGTGCCAGCAGCCAAGACAGGAACACTGAAGCTTTCTTT	CASSQDRNTEAFF
TRBV7-8	TRBJ1-2	-	once	TGTGCCAGCAGCTCTGGGGTTAACTATGGCTACACCTTC	CASSSGVNYGYTF
TRBV6-6	TRBJ2-2	TRBD1	-	TGTGCCAGCAGTTACGACAGGGGGCGGACCGGGGAGCTGTTTTTT	CASSYDRGRTGELFF
TRBV14	TRBJ1-1	-	-	TGTGCCAGCAGCCGACAGACGGGGAACACTGAAGCTTTCTTT	CASSRQTGNTEAFF
TRBV28	TRBJ1-5	TRBD1	once	TGTGCCAGCAGTTTATCGGGACAGGGTGTCAATCAGCCCCAGCATTTT	CASSLSGQGVNQPQHF
TRBV18	TRBJ1-3	-	-	TGTGCCAGCTCACCACAGTTCTCTGGAAACACCATATATTTT	CASSPQFSGNTIYF
TRBV18	TRBJ1-3	-	-	TGTGCCAGCTCACCGGAAGAGAGCTCTGGAAACACCATATATTTT	CASSPEESSGNTIYF
TRBV5-1	TRBJ2-3	-	-	TGCGCCAGCAGTGTACAGGTTAGCACAGATACGCAGTATTTT	CASSVQVSTDTQYF
TRBV5-1	TRBJ2-5	TRBD2	-	TGCGCCAGCAGCTCCTTTAGCGGGTACCAAGAGACCCAGTACTTC	CASSSFSGYQETQYF
TRBV4-2	TRBJ2-6	TRBD2	-	TGTGCCAGCAGCCAACGGGCGGGAGGTTCCTCTGGGGCCAACGTCCTGACTTTC	CASSQRAGGSSGANVLTF
TRBV7-9	TRBJ2-3	-	-	TGTGCCAGCAGCTTAGGGGTGGGGGCAGATACGCAGTATTTT	CASSLGVGADTQYF
TRBV7-2	TRBJ2-5	-	once	TGTGCCAGCAGCCTTGGAGGGTGGGAGACCCAGTACTTC	CASSLGGWETQYF